This TCR beta chain comes out of a study of PD-1 blockade in mismatch repair-deficient tumors. A few pembrolizumab responders had their TCRs sequenced. There are 15 residues in the CDR3. Per the germline V gene, CDR1 is LNHDA and CDR2 is SQIVND (reference sequence). Trimming stripped 3 bases from V and 0 bases from J, with 9 bases between. Repertoires were generated with immunoSEQ multiplex PCR, while TCRdb's copy carries only in-frame clones and drops some. The table has 25,000 to 30,000 clones, around 84% seen once. The rearrangement uses TRBV19 and TRBJ1-5; no clear D. The clonotype was recovered from an adult with mismatch repair-deficient cancer. This specimen was PBMCs, taken before pembrolizumab treatment. The CDR3 sequence is CASSIPGVSNQPQHF. The CDR3 DNA follows: TGTGCCAGTAGTATCCCCGGGGTTAGCAATCAGCCCCAGCATTTT.